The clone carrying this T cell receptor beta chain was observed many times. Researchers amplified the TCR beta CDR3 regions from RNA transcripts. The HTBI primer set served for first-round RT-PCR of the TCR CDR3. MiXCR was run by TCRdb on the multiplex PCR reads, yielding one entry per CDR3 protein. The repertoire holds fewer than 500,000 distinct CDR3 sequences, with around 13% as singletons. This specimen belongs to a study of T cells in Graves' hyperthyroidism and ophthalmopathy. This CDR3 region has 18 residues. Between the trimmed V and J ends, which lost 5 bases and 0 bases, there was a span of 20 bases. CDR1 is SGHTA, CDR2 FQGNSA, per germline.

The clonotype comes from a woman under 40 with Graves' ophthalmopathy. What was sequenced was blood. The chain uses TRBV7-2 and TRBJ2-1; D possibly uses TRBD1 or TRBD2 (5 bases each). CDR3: CASSPGRVALSSYNEQFF. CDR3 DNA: TGTGCCAGCAGCCCAGGCAGGGTAGCGCTTAGCTCCTACAATGAGCAGTTCTTC.